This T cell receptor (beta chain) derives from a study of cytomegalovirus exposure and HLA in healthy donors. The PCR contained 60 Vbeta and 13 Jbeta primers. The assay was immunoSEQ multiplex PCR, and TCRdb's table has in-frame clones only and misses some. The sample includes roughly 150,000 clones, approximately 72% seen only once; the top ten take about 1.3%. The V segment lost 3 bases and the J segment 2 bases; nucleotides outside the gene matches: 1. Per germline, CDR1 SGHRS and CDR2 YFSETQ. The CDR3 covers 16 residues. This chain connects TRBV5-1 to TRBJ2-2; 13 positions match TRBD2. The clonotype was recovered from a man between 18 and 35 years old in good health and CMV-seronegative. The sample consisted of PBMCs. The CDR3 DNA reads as TGCGCCAGCAGCTCGGGACTAGCGGGAAACACCGGGGAGCTGTTTTTT. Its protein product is CASSSGLAGNTGELFF.